The source of this TCR beta chain is a study of beta chain features in type 1 diabetes. Notes on the study in general: Patients with Type 1 diabetes showed moderately but significantly shorter TCRB CDR3s in all four CD4+ subsets.

Expressed TCRB transcripts got sequenced, as all isolated RNA was reverse transcribed. TCRdb's table, derived via immunoSEQ multiplex PCR, lists solely in-frame clones and lacks some. The sample records roughly 370,000 clones, approximately 15% being singletons. The V gene lost 4 bases and the J gene lost 2 bases, with 16 bases spanning the gap. There are 16 residues in the CDR3. CDR1 and CDR2 from the germline V gene are SGHNT and YYREEE (reference sequence). On this clone itself: Its matching antigen is unknown.

The J gene is TRBJ2-1, the V gene TRBV5-4; the D call may be TRBD1 or TRBD2 (5 bases each). This TCR was sampled from a man between 25 and 39 years old in good health. Sequencing was carried out using naive CD4+ T cells from blood. The CDR3 loop is CASSPPGRSTYNEQFF. DNA of the CDR3: TGTGCCAGCAGCCCCCCGGGACGATCGACCTACAATGAGCAGTTCTTC.